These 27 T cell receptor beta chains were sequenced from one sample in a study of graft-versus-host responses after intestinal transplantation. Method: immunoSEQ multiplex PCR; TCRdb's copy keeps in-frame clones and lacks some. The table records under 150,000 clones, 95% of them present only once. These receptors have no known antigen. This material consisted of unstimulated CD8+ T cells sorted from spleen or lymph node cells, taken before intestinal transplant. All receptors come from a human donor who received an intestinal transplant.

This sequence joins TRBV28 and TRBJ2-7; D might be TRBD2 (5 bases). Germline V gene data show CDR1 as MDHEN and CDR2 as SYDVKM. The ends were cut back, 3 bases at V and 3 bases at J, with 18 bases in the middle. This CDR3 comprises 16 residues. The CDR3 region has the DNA TGTGCCAGCAGTTTGTCCAAGCGGTTCTCCCTCTACGAGCAGTACTTC. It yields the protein CASSLSKRFSLYEQYF.

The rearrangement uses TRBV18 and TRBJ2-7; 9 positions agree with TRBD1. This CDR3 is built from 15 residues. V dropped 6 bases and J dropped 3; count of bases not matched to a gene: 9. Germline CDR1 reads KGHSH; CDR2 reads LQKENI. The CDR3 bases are TGTGCCAGCTCCCTCAGTGGGGACAGGGACTACGAGCAGTACTTC. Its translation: CASSLSGDRDYEQYF.

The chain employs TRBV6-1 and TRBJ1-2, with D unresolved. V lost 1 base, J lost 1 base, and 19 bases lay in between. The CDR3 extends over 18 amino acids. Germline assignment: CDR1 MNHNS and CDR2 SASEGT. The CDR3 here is CASSEEVGWGTVNYGYTF. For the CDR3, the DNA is TGTGCCAGCAGTGAAGAGGTGGGATGGGGAACAGTTAACTATGGCTACACCTTC.

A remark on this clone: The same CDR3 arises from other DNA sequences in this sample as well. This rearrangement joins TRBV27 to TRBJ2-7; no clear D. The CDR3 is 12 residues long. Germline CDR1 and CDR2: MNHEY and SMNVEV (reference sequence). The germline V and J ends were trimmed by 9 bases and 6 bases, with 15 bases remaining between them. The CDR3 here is CASGVLVREQYF. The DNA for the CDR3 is TGTGCCAGTGGGGTATTAGTACGCGAGCAGTACTTC.

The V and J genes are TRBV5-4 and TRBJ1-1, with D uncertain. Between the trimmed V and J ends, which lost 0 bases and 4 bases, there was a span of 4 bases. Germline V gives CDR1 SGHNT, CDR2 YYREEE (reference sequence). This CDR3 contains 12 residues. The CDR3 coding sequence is TGTGCCAGCAGCTTGGGAAGCACTGAAGCTTTCTTT. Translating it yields CASSLGSTEAFF. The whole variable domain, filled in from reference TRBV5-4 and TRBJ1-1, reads ETGVTQSPTHLIKTRGQQVTLRCSSQSGHNTVSWYQQALGQGPQFIFQYYREEENGRGNFPPRFSGLQFPNYSSELNVNALELDDSALYLCASSLGSTEAFFGQGTRLTVV.

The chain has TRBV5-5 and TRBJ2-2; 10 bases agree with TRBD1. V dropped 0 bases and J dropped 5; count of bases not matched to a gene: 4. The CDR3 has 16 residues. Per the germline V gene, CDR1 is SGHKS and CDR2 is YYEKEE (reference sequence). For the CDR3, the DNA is TGTGCCAGCAGCTTGGGGGACAGGGGTAGTACCGGGGAGCTGTTTTTT. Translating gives CASSLGDRGSTGELFF.

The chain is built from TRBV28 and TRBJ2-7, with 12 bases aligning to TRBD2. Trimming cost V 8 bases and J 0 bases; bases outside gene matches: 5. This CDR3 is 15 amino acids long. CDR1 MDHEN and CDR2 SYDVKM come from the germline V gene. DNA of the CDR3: TGTGCCAGCCAGGGACTAGCGGGTTCCTCCTACGAGCAGTACTTC. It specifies CASQGLAGSSYEQYF.

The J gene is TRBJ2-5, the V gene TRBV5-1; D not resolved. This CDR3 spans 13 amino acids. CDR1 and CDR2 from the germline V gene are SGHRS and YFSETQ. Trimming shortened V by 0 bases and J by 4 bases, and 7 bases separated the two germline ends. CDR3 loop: CASSLGELETQYF. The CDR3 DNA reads TGCGCCAGCAGCTTGGGAGAGTTAGAGACCCAGTACTTC.

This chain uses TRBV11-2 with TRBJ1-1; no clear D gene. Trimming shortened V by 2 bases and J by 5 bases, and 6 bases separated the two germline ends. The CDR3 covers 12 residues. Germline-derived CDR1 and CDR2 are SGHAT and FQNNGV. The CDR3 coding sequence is TGTGCCAGCAGCTTATTCAGGACTGAAGCTTTCTTT. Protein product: CASSLFRTEAFF.

CDR3 sequence reads: CASSWVTGNTQYF. CDR3 coding DNA: TGTGCCAGCAGTTGGGTAACGGGAAATACGCAGTATTTT. V is TRBV28 and J is TRBJ2-3; tentative D call: TRBD2 (5 bases). V gave up 4 bases and J gave up 7 bases, with 12 bases separating them. CDR3 size: 13 residues. The V gene's germline CDR1 is MDHEN and CDR2 SYDVKM.

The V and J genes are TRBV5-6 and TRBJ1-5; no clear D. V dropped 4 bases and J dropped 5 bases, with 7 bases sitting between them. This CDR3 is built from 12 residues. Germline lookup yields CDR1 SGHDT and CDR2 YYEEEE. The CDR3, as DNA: TGTGCCAGCAGCGCCCAGGATCAGCCCCAGCATTTT. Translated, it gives CASSAQDQPQHF. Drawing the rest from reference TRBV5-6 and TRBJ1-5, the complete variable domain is DAGVTQSPTHLIKTRGQQVTLRCSPKSGHDTVSWYQQALGQGPQFIFQYYEEEERQRGNFPDRFSGHQFPNYSSELNVNALLLGDSALYLCASSAQDQPQHFGDGTRLSIL.

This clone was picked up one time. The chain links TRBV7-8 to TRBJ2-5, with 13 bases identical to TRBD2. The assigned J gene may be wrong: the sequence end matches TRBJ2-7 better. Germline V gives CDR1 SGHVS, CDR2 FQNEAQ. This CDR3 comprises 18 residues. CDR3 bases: TGTGCCAGCAGCTCCCGACTAGCGGGAGGAACTGGGGCCTACGAGCAGTACTTC. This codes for CASSSRLAGGTGAYEQYF.

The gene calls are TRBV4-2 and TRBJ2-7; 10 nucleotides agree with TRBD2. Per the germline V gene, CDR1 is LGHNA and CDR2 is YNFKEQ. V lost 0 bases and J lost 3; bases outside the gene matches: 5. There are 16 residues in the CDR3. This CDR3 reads CASSQEWTSGNYEQYF. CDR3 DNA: TGTGCCAGCAGCCAAGAATGGACTAGCGGAAACTACGAGCAGTACTTC.

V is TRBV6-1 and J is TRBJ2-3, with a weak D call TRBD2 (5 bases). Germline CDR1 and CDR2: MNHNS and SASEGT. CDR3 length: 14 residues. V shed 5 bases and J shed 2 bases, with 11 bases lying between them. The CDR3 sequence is CASSTRDFTDTQYF. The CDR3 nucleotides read TGTGCCAGCAGTACCCGGGATTTCACAGATACGCAGTATTTT.

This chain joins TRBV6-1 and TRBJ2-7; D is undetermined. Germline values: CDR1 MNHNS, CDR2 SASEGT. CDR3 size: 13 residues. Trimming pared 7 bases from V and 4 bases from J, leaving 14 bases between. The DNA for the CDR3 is TGTGCCAGCACCGACGATCTAGGGTACGAGCAGTACTTC. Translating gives CASTDDLGYEQYF.

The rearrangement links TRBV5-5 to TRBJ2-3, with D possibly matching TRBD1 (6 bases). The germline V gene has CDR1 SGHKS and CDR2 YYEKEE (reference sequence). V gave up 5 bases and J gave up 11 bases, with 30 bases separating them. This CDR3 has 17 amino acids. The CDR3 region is CASSHGAASGTINEQYF. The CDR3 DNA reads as TGTGCCAGCAGTCACGGGGCGGCGTCAGGGACAATCAATGAGCAGTATTTT.

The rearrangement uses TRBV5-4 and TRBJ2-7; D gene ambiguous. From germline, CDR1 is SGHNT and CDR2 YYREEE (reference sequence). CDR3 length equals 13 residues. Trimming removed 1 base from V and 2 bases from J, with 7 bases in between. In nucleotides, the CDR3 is TGTGCCAGCAGCTTGTCAGACCCCTACGAGCAGTACTTC. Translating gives CASSLSDPYEQYF.

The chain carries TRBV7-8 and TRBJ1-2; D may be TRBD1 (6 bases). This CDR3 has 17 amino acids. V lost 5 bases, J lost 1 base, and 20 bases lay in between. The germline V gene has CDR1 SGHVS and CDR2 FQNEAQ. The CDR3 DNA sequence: TGTGCCAGCAGCCCCGCCCTGGAGGGGGTCTTTAACTATGGCTACACCTTC. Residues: CASSPALEGVFNYGYTF.

This CDR3 reads CASSSPNREQFF. In DNA form, the CDR3 reads TGTGCCAGCAGTTCCCCTAATCGCGAGCAGTTCTTC. The chain employs TRBV28 and TRBJ2-1; no firm D call. There are 12 residues in the CDR3. CDR1 is MDHEN and CDR2 is SYDVKM in the germline V gene. The ends were cut back, 4 bases at V and 10 bases at J, with 11 bases in the middle.

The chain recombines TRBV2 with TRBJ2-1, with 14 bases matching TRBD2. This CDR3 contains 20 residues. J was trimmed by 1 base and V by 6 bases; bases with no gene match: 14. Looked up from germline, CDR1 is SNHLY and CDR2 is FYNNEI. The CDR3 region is CASSAPGLAGDGLSYNEQFF. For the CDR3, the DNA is TGTGCCAGCAGCGCCCCGGGACTAGCGGGAGATGGGTTATCCTACAATGAGCAGTTCTTC.

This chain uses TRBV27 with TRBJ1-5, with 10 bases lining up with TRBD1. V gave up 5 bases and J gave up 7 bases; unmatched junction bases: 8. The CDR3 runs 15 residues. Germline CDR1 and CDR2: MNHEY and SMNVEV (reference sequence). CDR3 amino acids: CASSPGTGVRQPQHF. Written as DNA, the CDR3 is TGTGCCAGCAGTCCCGGGACAGGGGTACGGCAGCCCCAGCATTTT.

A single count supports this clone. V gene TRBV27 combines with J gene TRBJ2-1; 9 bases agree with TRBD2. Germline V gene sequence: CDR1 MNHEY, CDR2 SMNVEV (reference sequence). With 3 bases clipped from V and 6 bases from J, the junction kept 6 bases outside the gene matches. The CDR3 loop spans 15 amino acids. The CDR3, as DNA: TGTGCCAGCAGTTTGGGAATAGCGGGAGTCAATGAGCAGTTCTTC. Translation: CASSLGIAGVNEQFF.

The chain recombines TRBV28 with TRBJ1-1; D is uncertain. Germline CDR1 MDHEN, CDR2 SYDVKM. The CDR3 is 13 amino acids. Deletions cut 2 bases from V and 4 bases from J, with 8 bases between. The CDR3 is CASSLQVTTEAFF. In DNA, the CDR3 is TGTGCCAGCAGTTTACAGGTGACCACTGAAGCTTTCTTT.

This chain's CDR3 is CAAAPETQYF. The CDR3 DNA sequence: TGTGCCGCCGCCCCGGAGACCCAGTACTTC. The chain couples TRBV5-8 to TRBJ2-5; D is unclear. The CDR3 totals 10 residues. Per germline, CDR1 SGHTS and CDR2 YDEGEE. V gave up 10 bases and J gave up 5 bases, with 9 bases separating them.

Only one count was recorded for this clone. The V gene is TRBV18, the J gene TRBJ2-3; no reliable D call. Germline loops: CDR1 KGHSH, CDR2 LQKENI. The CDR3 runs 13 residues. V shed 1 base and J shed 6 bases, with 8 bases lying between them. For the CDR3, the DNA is TGTGCCAGCTCACCACTGGTGTATGATACGCAGTATTTT. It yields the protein CASSPLVYDTQYF.

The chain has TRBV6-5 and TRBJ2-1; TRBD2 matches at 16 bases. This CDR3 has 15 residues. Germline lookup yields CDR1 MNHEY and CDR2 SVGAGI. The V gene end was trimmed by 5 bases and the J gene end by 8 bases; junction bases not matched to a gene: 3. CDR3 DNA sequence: TGTGCCAGCAGTACGGGGACTAGCGGGAGGGATGAGCAGTTCTTC. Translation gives CASSTGTSGRDEQFF.

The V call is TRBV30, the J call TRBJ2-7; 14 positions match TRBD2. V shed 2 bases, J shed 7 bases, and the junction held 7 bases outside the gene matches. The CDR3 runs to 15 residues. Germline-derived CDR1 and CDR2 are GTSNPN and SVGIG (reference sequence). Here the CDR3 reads CAWSPGLAGAEEQYF. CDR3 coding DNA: TGTGCCTGGAGTCCGGGACTAGCGGGAGCGGAAGAGCAGTACTTC.